This record concerns one TCR beta chain sequence. V shed 2 bases and J shed 10 bases, with 14 bases lying between them. Germline CDR1 and CDR2: SGHVS and FNYEAQ. The CDR3 spans 13 residues. These data originate in a study of cytotoxic CD8 clonotypes in ibrutinib-treated CLL. Assay: immunoSEQ multiplex PCR; the TCRdb copy retains only in-frame clones and omits some. The table shows approximately 30,000 clones, with more than 65% occurring only once. The gene calls are TRBV7-6 and TRBJ1-2; D gene unclear. The sequence was obtained from a human donor with chronic lymphocytic leukemia. Material: PBMCs, obtained after 24 months of ibrutinib treatment. DNA of the CDR3: TGTGCCAGCAGCTTATCGGTAGCGACGGCCTACACCTTC. This encodes CASSLSVATAYTF.